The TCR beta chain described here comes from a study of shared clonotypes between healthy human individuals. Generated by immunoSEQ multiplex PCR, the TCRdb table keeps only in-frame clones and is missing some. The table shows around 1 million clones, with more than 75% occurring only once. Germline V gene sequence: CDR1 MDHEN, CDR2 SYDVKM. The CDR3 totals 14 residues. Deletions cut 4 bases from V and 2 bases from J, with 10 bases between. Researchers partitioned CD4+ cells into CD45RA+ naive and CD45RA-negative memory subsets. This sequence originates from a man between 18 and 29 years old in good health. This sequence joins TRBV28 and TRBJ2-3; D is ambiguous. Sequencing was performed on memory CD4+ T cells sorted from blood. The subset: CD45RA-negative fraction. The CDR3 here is CASSSQRPTDTQYF. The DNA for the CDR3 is TGTGCCAGCAGTTCTCAAAGGCCCACAGATACGCAGTATTTT.